This TCR beta chain was captured in a study of blood T cell repertoires in COVID-19. For the study at large: The study drew acute and convalescent COVID-19 samples from the United States, Italy and Spain. T cells, B-cell-depleted T cells, or PBMCs provided the cDNA or gDNA that served as material.

Per the original data handling: Nucleated cell number was recorded as an estimate derived from reference gene primer amplification. The method was immunoSEQ multiplex PCR; TCRdb's version includes in-frame clones alone and lacks a portion of them. The DNA was the basis for D and trimming; V, J and clone size are from that table. Of tens of thousands of clones in the sample, 88% are singletons; the top ten hold about 8.5%. With 4 bases clipped from V and 9 bases from J, the junction kept 14 bases outside the gene matches. The V gene's germline CDR1 is ENHRY and CDR2 SYGVKD. The CDR3 contains 17 residues.

This receptor was identified in a man aged 60-69 years with active COVID-19. The chain employs TRBV10-3 and TRBJ2-1; 11 nucleotides line up with TRBD2. Sequencing was done on a sample of peripheral blood. The CDR3 region has the DNA TGTGCCATCAGTGCCCCTGTACTAGCGGGGGAGGCCAGTGAGCAGTTCTTC. Amino acid sequence: CAISAPVLAGEASEQFF.